The entry below describes one T cell receptor (beta chain). Its specificity is not known. Per the germline V gene, CDR1 is SGDLS and CDR2 is YYNGEE. V lost 0 bases to trimming and J lost 7 bases, with 9 bases between them. This CDR3 contains 13 residues. This was a survey-level run. The table came from immunoSEQ multiplex PCR; TCRdb's copy has only in-frame clones and leaves some out. Counted here are approximately 6,300 clones, just under 90% occurring once; the ten biggest clones make up around 1.9%. This record belongs to a study of pediatric ulcerative colitis. Study observations and caveats: Two rectal clonotypes were found only in ulcerative colitis patients, all of them. Substantially fewer templates came from a couple of patients' blood samples. In rectum, acute severe colitis had expanded clones and less diversity.

The TCR was taken from a girl between 10 and 17 years old who was a control in a study of pediatric ulcerative colitis. This chain links TRBV9 with TRBJ2-3; D is undetermined. The sequenced sample was blood. The CDR3 DNA follows: TGTGCCAGCAGCGTAGAGGGCCAAAATACGCAGTATTTT. It yields the protein CASSVEGQNTQYF.